The sequence of this T cell receptor beta chain was determined in a study of PD-1 blockade in classical Hodgkin lymphoma. Profiling relied on immunoSEQ multiplex PCR, and the TCRdb table lists in-frame clones only, not all of them. The data show 15,000 or so clones, with around 64% seen just once and about 10% held by the top ten. The length of the CDR3 is 15 residues. Germline values: CDR1 MNHNS, CDR2 SASEGT. Trimming took 6 bases from V and 4 from J; bases not matched to a gene: 10. With regard to this clone: What it recognizes is unknown.

The study, taken as a whole, reports: Relapsed/refractory patients reportedly had lower baseline diversity than newly diagnosed patients. Those starting nivolumab under 1 year post-ASCT were excluded.

Each of the patients experienced relapse following autologous stem cell transplantation, and their brentuximab vedotin exposure differed. Patients reached a best response of complete response, partial response or progressive disease. This TCR was recovered from a human donor with classical Hodgkin lymphoma. The chain joins TRBV6-1 to TRBJ1-2, with TRBD1 matching 8 bases. The source was peripheral blood mononuclear cells (PBMCs), collected at baseline. The CDR3 DNA follows: TGTGCCAGCAGGGGACAGGAGTTCCTTTTCTATGGCTACACCTTC. Translating it yields CASRGQEFLFYGYTF.